The 19 T cell receptor beta chains presented below share a single source sample, sequenced in a study of cytomegalovirus exposure and HLA in healthy donors. PCR primers comprised 60 Vbeta and 13 Jbeta primers. TCRdb's table, derived via immunoSEQ multiplex PCR, lists solely in-frame clones and lacks some. The table lists some 130,000 clones, roughly four fifths of them singletons. Input material: PBMCs. The origin of the receptors is a male donor in good health and CMV-seropositive.

This chain links TRBV7-2 with TRBJ2-7; 7 positions agree with TRBD1. The germline V gene encodes CDR1 SGHTA and CDR2 FQGNSA. The junction had 8 bases not matched to a gene; V was cut back by 5 bases and J by 1 base. The CDR3 is 15 amino acids. The DNA of the CDR3 is TGTGCCAGCAGCCCCGACCGGGGACAGTCCTACGAGCAGTACTTC. It codes for CASSPDRGQSYEQYF.

The gene calls are TRBV10-3 and TRBJ2-7; D perhaps matches TRBD2 (5 bases). Looked up from germline, CDR1 is ENHRY and CDR2 is SYGVKD. V lost 4 bases and J lost 2, with 9 bases in between. The CDR3 consists of 13 residues. CDR3 residues: CAISGTVTYEQYF. The CDR3 nucleotides are TGTGCCATCAGTGGGACTGTCACCTACGAGCAGTACTTC.

Only a few counts were recorded for this clone. V gene TRBV15 combines with J gene TRBJ2-7; D possibly corresponds to TRBD2 (5 bases). CDR3 length equals 15 residues. Germline CDR1 is LNHNV and CDR2 is YYDKDF (reference sequence). The ends were cut back, 3 bases at V and 7 bases at J, with 19 bases in the middle. The CDR3 DNA reads TGTGCCACCAGCAGGGCCGGAGGTTCGACGGGGGAGCAGTACTTC. Translating it yields CATSRAGGSTGEQYF.

The chain recombines TRBV6-1 with TRBJ1-5; the match to TRBD1 covers 8 bases. In germline, CDR1 is MNHNS, CDR2 SASEGT. With V trimmed by 5 bases and J by 6 bases, 3 bases remained unmatched. CDR3 length: 13 residues. The chain's CDR3 is CASSNDRGQPQHF. Written as DNA, the CDR3 is TGTGCCAGCAGTAACGACAGGGGTCAGCCCCAGCATTTT.

Comments on this clone: Other DNA sequences within the sample encode an identical CDR3. The rearrangement links TRBV28 to TRBJ1-1; 9 nucleotides line up with TRBD1. The CDR3 is 14 amino acids. The germline gives CDR1 MDHEN, CDR2 SYDVKM. With V trimmed by 6 bases and J by 1 base, 3 bases remained unmatched. DNA for the CDR3: TGTGCCAGCAGAGGGACAGGGCGGAACACTGAAGCTTTCTTT. Protein: CASRGTGRNTEAFF. Complete variable domain (other parts from reference TRBV28 and TRBJ1-1): DVKVTQSSRYLVKRTGEKVFLECVQDMDHENMFWYRQDPGLGLRLIYFSYDVKMKEKGDIPEGYSVSREKKERFSLILESASTNQTSMYLCASRGTGRNTEAFFGQGTRLTVV.

This clone was observed a handful of times. V is TRBV5-1 and J is TRBJ2-2, with 9 bases aligning to TRBD2. The junction had 4 bases not matched to a gene; V was cut back by 1 base and J by 6 bases. Germline assignment: CDR1 SGHRS and CDR2 YFSETQ. The CDR3 loop spans 15 amino acids. CDR3 in amino acids: CASSLMTSGPGELFF. The CDR3 DNA is TGCGCCAGCAGCTTGATGACTAGCGGACCCGGGGAGCTGTTTTTT.

The chain is built from TRBV30 and TRBJ2-7; 8 bases align to TRBD2. Losses at the gene ends were 0 bases for V and 4 bases for J; bases not matched to a gene: 5. The CDR3 loop spans 14 amino acids. Germline V gives CDR1 GTSNPN, CDR2 SVGIG (reference sequence). The CDR3, as DNA: TGTGCCTGGAGTGTGACGAGCGGGAGTTACGAGCAGTACTTC. As protein: CAWSVTSGSYEQYF.

The gene calls are TRBV19 and TRBJ2-3; TRBD1 matches at 7 bases. Germline lookup yields CDR1 LNHDA and CDR2 SQIVND (reference sequence). J was trimmed by 3 bases and V by 3 bases; bases with no gene match: 6. This CDR3 has 15 amino acids. Written as DNA, the CDR3 is TGTGCCAGTAGTATGACAGGGCTCGGTACAGATACGCAGTATTTT. Translating gives CASSMTGLGTDTQYF. Together with reference TRBV19 and TRBJ2-3, the CDR3 gives the full variable domain: DGGITQSPKYLFRKEGQNVTLSCEQNLNHDAMYWYRQDPGQGLRLIYYSQIVNDFQKGDIAEGYSVSREKKESFPLTVTSAQKNPTAFYLCASSMTGLGTDTQYFGPGTRLTVL.

The chain has TRBV7-9 and TRBJ2-5, with 10 bases identical to TRBD1. The CDR3 spans 15 residues. Per the germline V gene, CDR1 is SEHNR and CDR2 is FQNEAQ (reference sequence). V shed 4 bases and J 4 bases; nucleotides not matched to a gene: 6. The CDR3 reads CASSSDRGTGETQYF. The CDR3 DNA follows: TGTGCCAGCAGCTCGGACAGGGGGACGGGAGAGACCCAGTACTTC.

There are a few counts of this clone. The V gene is TRBV25-1, the J gene TRBJ1-1, with 7 positions matching TRBD1. Germline V gene data show CDR1 as MGHDK and CDR2 as SYGVNS. This CDR3 spans 17 amino acids. Trimming removed 2 bases from V and 0 bases from J; junction bases left unmatched: 9. CDR3 region: CASSEDWDSGLNTEAFF. The DNA for the CDR3 is TGTGCCAGCAGTGAAGACTGGGACAGTGGCTTGAACACTGAAGCTTTCTTT.

CDR3 sequence reads: CASSMGTGSAFF. DNA for the CDR3: TGTGCCAGCAGCATGGGGACAGGGTCTGCTTTCTTT. J is TRBJ1-1 and V is TRBV7-2; 9 bases fit TRBD1. Germline CDR1 is SGHTA and CDR2 is FQGNSA. Trimming cost V 5 bases and J 11 bases; bases outside gene matches: 6. CDR3 length equals 12 residues.

V usage is TRBV5-5 and J usage is TRBJ2-7, with 10 bases matching TRBD1. V gave up 7 bases and J gave up 2 bases; unmatched junction bases: 3. The CDR3 extends over 13 amino acids. Germline CDR1 reads SGHKS; CDR2 reads YYEKEE (reference sequence). As DNA, the CDR3 is TGTGCCAGCTGGACAGGGGGACCCTACGAGCAGTACTTC. As protein: CASWTGGPYEQYF. Together with reference TRBV5-5 and TRBJ2-7, the CDR3 gives the full variable domain: DAGVTQSPTHLIKTRGQQVTLRCSPISGHKSVSWYQQVLGQGPQFIFQYYEKEERGRGNFPDRFSARQFPNYSSELNVNALLLGDSALYLCASWTGGPYEQYFGPGTRLTVT.

This clone was recorded once. The CDR3 DNA follows: TGCGCCAGCACCTCGGGGGGGAATGAGGGGGCCCAGTACTTC. Translated, it gives CASTSGGNEGAQYF. V and J are TRBV5-1 and TRBJ2-5, with 8 bases matching TRBD2. V trimming: 6 bases; J trimming: 9 bases; junction bases outside the gene matches: 13. CDR3 length: 14 residues. Germline values: CDR1 SGHRS, CDR2 YFSETQ.

In this sample, this clone turned up once. V and J are TRBV7-9 and TRBJ1-2; no clear D gene. CDR3 length equals 12 residues. V was pared by 8 bases and J by 3 bases, with 10 bases between. The germline V gene encodes CDR1 SEHNR and CDR2 FQNEAQ (reference sequence). CDR3: CASLGSYYGYTF. As DNA, the CDR3 is TGTGCCAGCTTAGGGAGTTACTATGGCTACACCTTC.

J is TRBJ1-2 and V is TRBV7-9, with 10 bases aligning to TRBD1. Losses at the gene ends were 5 bases for V and 4 bases for J; bases not matched to a gene: 7. Germline CDR1 reads SEHNR; CDR2 reads FQNEAQ (reference sequence). This CDR3 region has 15 residues. The CDR3 coding sequence is TGTGCCAGCAGCCCCAGGGGACAGGGGATCTATGGCTACACCTTC. As protein: CASSPRGQGIYGYTF.

This chain connects TRBV7-2 to TRBJ2-1, with D tentatively TRBD2 (5 bases). Germline CDR1 and CDR2: SGHTA and FQGNSA. Trimming removed 2 bases at V and 7 bases at J, with 12 bases between. CDR3 length: 14 residues. Written as DNA, the CDR3 is TGTGCCAGCAGCTTAAAAGCTAGCCCAAATGAGCAGTTCTTC. Its translation is CASSLKASPNEQFF.

The chain employs TRBV5-1 and TRBJ2-3; 9 bases match TRBD2. CDR1 SGHRS and CDR2 YFSETQ come from the germline V gene. This CDR3 is 16 amino acids long. J lost 3 bases, V lost 0 bases, and 5 bases had no gene match. For the CDR3, the DNA is TGCGCCAGCAGCTTGGATGCGCGGGAGGGTACAGATACGCAGTATTTT. It yields the protein CASSLDAREGTDTQYF.

The J gene is TRBJ2-1, the V gene TRBV9; no clear D. The germline gives CDR1 SGDLS, CDR2 YYNGEE. The length of the CDR3 is 14 residues. V lost 3 bases and J lost 7, with 14 bases in between. CDR3 sequence (DNA): TGTGCCAGCAGCGCCGAGGTAGCCGGTAATGAGCAGTTCTTC. As protein: CASSAEVAGNEQFF.

The chain has TRBV7-6 and TRBJ1-6; D is ambiguous. The CDR3 extends over 13 amino acids. The germline V gene encodes CDR1 SGHVS and CDR2 FNYEAQ. Trimming removed 0 bases from V and 10 bases from J, with 7 bases in between. CDR3 residues: CASSLARESPLHF. DNA for the CDR3: TGTGCCAGCAGCTTAGCGAGGGAGTCACCCCTCCACTTT.